A selection of T cell receptor beta chains follows, all from one sample in a study of T cell repertoires in cytomegalovirus infection. TCRdb processed the reads anew with MiXCR; each CDR3 protein has one entry. The sample includes approximately 270,000 distinct CDR3 sequences, 20% to 25% of them seen just once. No antigens are known for them. Sequences were derived from cultured PBMCs, sampled from culture after CMV antigen stimulation. The receptors shown here come from a human donor in good health (CMV status not recorded). Some clones in this sample may be carry-over from other donors' samples. Each CDR3 is given with its conserved first and last residue.

V	J	CDR3
TRBV15	TRBJ2-2	CATSTRRGINTGELFF
TRBV28	TRBJ2-5	CASSLLDSGDQETQYF
TRBV6-5	TRBJ2-5	CASTYGMLGQETQYF
TRBV7-9	TRBJ1-2	CASSLVLGTGDSYTF
TRBV7-9	TRBJ1-2	CASSQHLGLLNYGYTF
TRBV28	TRBJ2-7	CASSPTPLLGDRPFSYEQYF
TRBV4-3	TRBJ1-2	CASSKDRGYGYTF
TRBV15	TRBJ1-1	CATSRDQSVTEAFF
TRBV9	TRBJ2-6	CASSVVGVGANVLTF
TRBV11-2	TRBJ1-4	CASSLGGWNEKLFF
TRBV4-1	TRBJ1-3	CASSQDWPTVSGNTIYF
TRBV7-9	TRBJ1-5	CASSSSGQEAGQPQHF
TRBV6-1	TRBJ2-5	CASSLRVRETQYF
TRBV7-2	TRBJ2-2	CASSPIRVAPPTGELFF
TRBV29-1	TRBJ1-2	CSVEDISAGYTF
TRBV6-5	TRBJ2-7	CASSYKLGEQYF
TRBV27	TRBJ2-5	CASSSPTGESETQYF
TRBV19	TRBJ1-1	CASSLNGAANTEAFF
TRBV7-2	TRBJ2-1	CASSFISGTGANEQFF
TRBV14	TRBJ2-3	CASSEKRDLRQDTQYF
TRBV3-1	TRBJ2-2	CASSQWFLGHRGLAGGLGTGELFF
TRBV12-3/TRBV12-4	TRBJ1-4	CASSGTGANEKLFF
TRBV29-1	TRBJ1-2	CSVDRANYGYTF
TRBV7-9	TRBJ1-2	CASSSPASAGGYTF
TRBV29-1	TRBJ1-1	CSVEDSAKNTEAFF
TRBV6-5	TRBJ1-1	CASGVGGTNTEAFF
TRBV5-4	TRBJ2-2	CASSFGTRGNTGELFF
TRBV12-3/TRBV12-4	TRBJ2-3	CASRTTGGRWGFGTDTQYF
TRBV2	TRBJ2-2	CASSDALAANTGELFF
TRBV2	TRBJ2-7	CASSGDRAVHEQYF
TRBV12-3/TRBV12-4	TRBJ1-2	CASSLARGTHYGYTF
TRBV29-1	TRBJ2-1	CSVGLAGGVHEQFF
TRBV19	TRBJ2-1	CASSLTGSLYNEQFF
TRBV12-3/TRBV12-4	TRBJ1-5	CASSFRQIDSNQPQHF
TRBV7-4	TRBJ2-5	CASSRDGGWQETQYF
TRBV20-1	TRBJ2-3	CSALGSRTDTQYF